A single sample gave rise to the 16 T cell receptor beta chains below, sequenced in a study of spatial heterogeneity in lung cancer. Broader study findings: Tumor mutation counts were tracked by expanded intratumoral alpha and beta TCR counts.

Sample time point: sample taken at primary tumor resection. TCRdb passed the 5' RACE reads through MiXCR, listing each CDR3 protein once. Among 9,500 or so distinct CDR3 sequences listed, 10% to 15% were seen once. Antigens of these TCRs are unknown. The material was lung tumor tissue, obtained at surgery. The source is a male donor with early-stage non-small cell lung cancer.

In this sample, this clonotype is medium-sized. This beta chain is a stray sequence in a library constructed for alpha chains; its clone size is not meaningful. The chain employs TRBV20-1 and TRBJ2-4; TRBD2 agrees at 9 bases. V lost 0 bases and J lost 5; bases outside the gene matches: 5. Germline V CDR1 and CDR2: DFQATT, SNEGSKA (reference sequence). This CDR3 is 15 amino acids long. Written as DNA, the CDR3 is TGCAGTGCTAGAGATGCGACTAGCGGACAAAACATTCAGTACTTC. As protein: CSARDATSGQNIQYF.

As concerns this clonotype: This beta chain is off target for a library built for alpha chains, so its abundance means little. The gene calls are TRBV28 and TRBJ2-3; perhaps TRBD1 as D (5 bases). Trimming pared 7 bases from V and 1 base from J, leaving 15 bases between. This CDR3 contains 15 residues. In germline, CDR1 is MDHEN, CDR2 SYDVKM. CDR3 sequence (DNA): TGTGCCAGCACCCATGGGGCAGGCGGCACAGATACGCAGTATTTT. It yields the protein CASTHGAGGTDTQYF.

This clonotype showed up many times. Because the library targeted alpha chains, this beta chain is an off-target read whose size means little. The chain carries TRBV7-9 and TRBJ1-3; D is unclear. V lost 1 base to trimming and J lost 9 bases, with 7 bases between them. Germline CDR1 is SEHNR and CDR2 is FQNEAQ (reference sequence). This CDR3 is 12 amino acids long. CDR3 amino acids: CASSLDGGTIYF. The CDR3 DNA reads TGTGCCAGCAGCTTAGATGGCGGCACCATATATTTT.

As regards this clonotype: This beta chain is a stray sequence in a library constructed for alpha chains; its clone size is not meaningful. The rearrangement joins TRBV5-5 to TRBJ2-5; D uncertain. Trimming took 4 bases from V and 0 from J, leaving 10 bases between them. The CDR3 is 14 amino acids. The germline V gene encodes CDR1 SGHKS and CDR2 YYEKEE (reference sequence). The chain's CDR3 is CASSLWAYQETQYF. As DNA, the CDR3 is TGTGCCAGCAGCCTATGGGCCTACCAAGAGACCCAGTACTTC.

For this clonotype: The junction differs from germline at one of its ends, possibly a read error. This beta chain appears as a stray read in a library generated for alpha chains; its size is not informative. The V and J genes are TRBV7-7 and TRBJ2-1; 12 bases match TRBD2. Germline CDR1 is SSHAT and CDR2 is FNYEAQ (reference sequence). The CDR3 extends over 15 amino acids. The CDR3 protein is CASSSTSGSFNEQFF. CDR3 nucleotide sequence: TGTGCTAGCAGCTCGACTAGCGGGAGTTTCAATGAGCAGTTCTTC.

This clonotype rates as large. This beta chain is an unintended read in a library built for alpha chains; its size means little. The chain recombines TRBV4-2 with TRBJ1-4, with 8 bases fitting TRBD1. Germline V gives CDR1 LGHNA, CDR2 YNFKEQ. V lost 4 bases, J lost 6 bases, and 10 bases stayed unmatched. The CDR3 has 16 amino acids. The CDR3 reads CASSPGTGIQDEKLFF. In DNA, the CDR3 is TGTGCCAGCAGCCCCGGGACAGGAATACAGGATGAAAAACTGTTTTTT.

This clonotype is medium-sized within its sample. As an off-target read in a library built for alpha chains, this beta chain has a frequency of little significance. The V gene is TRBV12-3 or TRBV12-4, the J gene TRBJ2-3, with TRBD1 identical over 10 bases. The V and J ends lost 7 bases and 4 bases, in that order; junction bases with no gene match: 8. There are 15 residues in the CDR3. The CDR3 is CASITDRGRADTQYF. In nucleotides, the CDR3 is TGTGCCAGCATTACTGACAGGGGGCGTGCAGATACGCAGTATTTT.

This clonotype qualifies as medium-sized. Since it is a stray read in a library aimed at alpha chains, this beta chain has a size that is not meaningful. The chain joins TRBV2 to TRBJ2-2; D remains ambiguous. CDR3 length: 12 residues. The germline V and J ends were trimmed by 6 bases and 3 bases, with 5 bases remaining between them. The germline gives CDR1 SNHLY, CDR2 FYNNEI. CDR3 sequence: CASSVDTGELFF. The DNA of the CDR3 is TGTGCCAGCAGCGTGGACACCGGGGAGCTGTTTTTT.

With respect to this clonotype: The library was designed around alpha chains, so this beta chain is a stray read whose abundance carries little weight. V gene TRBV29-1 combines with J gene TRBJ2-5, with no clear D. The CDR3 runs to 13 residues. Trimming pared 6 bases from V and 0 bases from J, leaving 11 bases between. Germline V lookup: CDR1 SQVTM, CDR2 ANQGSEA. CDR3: CSVPTVNQETQYF. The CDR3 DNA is TGCAGCGTCCCGACTGTGAACCAAGAGACCCAGTACTTC. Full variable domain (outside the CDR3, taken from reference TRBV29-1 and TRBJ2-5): SAVISQKPSRDICQRGTSLTIQCQVDSQVTMMFWYRQQPGQSLTLIATANQGSEATYESGFVIDKFPISRPNLTFSTLTVSNMSPEDSSIYLCSVPTVNQETQYFGPGTRLLVL.

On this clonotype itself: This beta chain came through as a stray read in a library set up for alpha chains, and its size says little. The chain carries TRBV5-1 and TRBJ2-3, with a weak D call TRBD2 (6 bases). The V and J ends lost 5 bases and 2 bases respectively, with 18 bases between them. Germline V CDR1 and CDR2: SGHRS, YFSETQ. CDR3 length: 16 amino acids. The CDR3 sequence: CASSSGWDFSTDTQYF. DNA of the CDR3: TGCGCCAGCAGTTCCGGCTGGGACTTTTCCACAGATACGCAGTATTTT.

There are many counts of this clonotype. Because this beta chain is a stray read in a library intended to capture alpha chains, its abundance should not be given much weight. The CDR3 is CASSTRQGLPLKTQYF. The CDR3 nucleotides read TGTGCCAGCAGTACCCGACAGGGGCTTCCTCTCAAGACCCAGTACTTC. The gene calls are TRBV28 and TRBJ2-5; 8 bases are shared with TRBD1. The CDR3 contains 16 residues. V shed 5 bases and J 6 bases; nucleotides not matched to a gene: 14. The germline V gene encodes CDR1 MDHEN and CDR2 SYDVKM. Drawing the rest from reference TRBV28 and TRBJ2-5, the complete variable domain is DVKVTQSSRYLVKRTGEKVFLECVQDMDHENMFWYRQDPGLGLRLIYFSYDVKMKEKGDIPEGYSVSREKKERFSLILESASTNQTSMYLCASSTRQGLPLKTQYFGPGTRLLVL.

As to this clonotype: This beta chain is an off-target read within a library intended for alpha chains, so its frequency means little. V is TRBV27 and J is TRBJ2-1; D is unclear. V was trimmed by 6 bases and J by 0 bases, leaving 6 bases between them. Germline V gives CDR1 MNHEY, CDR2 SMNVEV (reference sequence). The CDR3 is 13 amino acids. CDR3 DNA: TGTGCCAGCAGCACTACCTCCTACAATGAGCAGTTCTTC. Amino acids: CASSTTSYNEQFF.

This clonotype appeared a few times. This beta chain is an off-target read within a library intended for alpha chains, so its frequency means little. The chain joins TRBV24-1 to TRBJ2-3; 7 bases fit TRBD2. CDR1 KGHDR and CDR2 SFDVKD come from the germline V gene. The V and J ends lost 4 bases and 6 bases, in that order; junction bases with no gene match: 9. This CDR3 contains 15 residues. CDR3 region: CATSEDSPGGDTQYF. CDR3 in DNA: TGTGCCACCAGTGAGGATTCTCCGGGAGGTGATACGCAGTATTTT.

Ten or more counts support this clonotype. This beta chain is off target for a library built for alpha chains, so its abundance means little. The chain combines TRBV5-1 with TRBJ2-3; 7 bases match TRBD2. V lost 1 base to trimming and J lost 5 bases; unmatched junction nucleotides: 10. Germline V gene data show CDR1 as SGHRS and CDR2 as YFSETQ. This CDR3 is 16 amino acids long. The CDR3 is CASSLQGGSIVDTQYF. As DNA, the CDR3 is TGCGCCAGCAGCTTGCAGGGCGGGAGTATCGTAGATACGCAGTATTTT.

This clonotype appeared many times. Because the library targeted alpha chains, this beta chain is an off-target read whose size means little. CDR3 sequence reads: CAWSSRETQYF. The CDR3 DNA reads as TGTGCCTGGAGTAGCCGGGAGACCCAGTACTTC. V is TRBV30 and J is TRBJ2-5, with D unresolved. This CDR3 spans 11 amino acids. Trimming shortened V by 2 bases and J by 5 bases, and 6 bases separated the two germline ends. Germline CDR1 is GTSNPN and CDR2 is SVGIG (reference sequence).

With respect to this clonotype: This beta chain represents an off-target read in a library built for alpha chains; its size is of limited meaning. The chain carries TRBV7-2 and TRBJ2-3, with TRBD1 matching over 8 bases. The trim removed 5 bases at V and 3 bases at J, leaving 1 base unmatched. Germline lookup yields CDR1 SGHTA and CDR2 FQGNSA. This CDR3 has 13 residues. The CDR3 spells CASSGQGTDTQYF. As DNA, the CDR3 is TGTGCCAGCAGCGGACAGGGAACAGATACGCAGTATTTT.